Presented here are 22 T cell receptor beta chains from one specimen sequenced in a study of T cell responses to AZD1222 COVID-19 vaccine (dated by TCRdb to the early 2020s). The time point label, read with the paper, signifies: baseline before first vaccination. The intended sense of this specimen's treatment or condition label: meningococcal conjugate vaccine given as trial control. Library prep was done by the immunoSEQ multiplex PCR assay. TCRdb carries this immuneACCESS record with in-frame sequences only. Its versions omit some clonotypes, under half of them owing to an unresolved V gene in the studies checked, with the rest unexplained. Within this sample are roughly 58,000 clones, with 85% of them counted one time only. The ten largest clones take up approximately 19% of the sample. The sequencing here drew on peripheral blood, taken on day 0 of MenACWY control vaccination. The receptors were sampled from an adult in good health.

The chain is built from TRBV28 and TRBJ1-2, with D possibly TRBD1 on 6 matching bases. In germline, CDR1 is MDHEN, CDR2 SYDVKM. The CDR3 sequence is 14 residues long. The V and J ends lost 5 bases and 4 bases respectively, with 14 bases between them. The CDR3 loop reads CASSTRGRLYGYTF. DNA for the CDR3: TGTGCCAGCAGTACCAGGGGCCGCCTCTATGGCTACACCTTC.

The V call is TRBV5-1, the J call TRBJ2-7; 10 bases agree with TRBD1. The length of the CDR3 is 16 residues. J gave up 3 bases and V 2 bases, and 8 bases lay outside the gene matches. Per germline, CDR1 SGHRS and CDR2 YFSETQ. The CDR3 DNA reads TGCGCCAGCAGCTTAACCGGGACAGGGGCAATCTACGAGCAGTACTTC. Translating it yields CASSLTGTGAIYEQYF.

The chain combines TRBV5-1 with TRBJ1-1; 11 bases align to TRBD1. CDR1 is SGHRS, CDR2 YFSETQ, per germline. The CDR3 contains 15 residues. With V trimmed by 4 bases and J by 5 bases, 7 bases remained unmatched. Written as DNA, the CDR3 is TGCGCCAGCAGCGTGGGACAGGGGGGAGAGACTGAAGCTTTCTTT. The encoded protein is CASSVGQGGETEAFF.

This chain joins TRBV30 and TRBJ2-2; TRBD2 matches at 7 bases. Germline CDR1 and CDR2: GTSNPN and SVGIG (reference sequence). The CDR3 runs 15 residues. J lost 1 base, V lost 4 bases, and 6 bases had no gene match. The CDR3 nucleotides read TGTGCCTGGAACCCCGCTAGCGGGAACACCGGGGAGCTGTTTTTT. Translation gives CAWNPASGNTGELFF. The complete variable domain, with remaining parts taken from reference TRBV30 and TRBJ2-2, reads SQTIHQWPATLVQPVGSPLSLECTVEGTSNPNLYWYRQAAGRGLQLLFYSVGIGQISSEVPQNLSASRPQDRQFILSSKKLLLSDSGFYLCAWNPASGNTGELFFGEGSRLTVL.

This rearrangement joins TRBV28 to TRBJ1-2; 8 positions match TRBD1. The CDR3 sequence is 16 residues long. Trimming removed 6 bases from V and 5 bases from J; junction bases left unmatched: 14. The germline V gene has CDR1 MDHEN and CDR2 SYDVKM. The CDR3 here is CASRISRTGPRYGYTF. The DNA for the CDR3 is TGTGCCAGCAGGATTAGCAGGACAGGGCCTAGGTATGGCTACACCTTC.

This clone appeared a few times. The chain recombines TRBV5-1 with TRBJ2-5; D gene uncertain. Germline CDR1 is SGHRS and CDR2 is YFSETQ. The CDR3 is made up of 18 amino acids. Between the trimmed V and J ends, which lost 7 bases and 1 base, there was a span of 26 bases. The CDR3, as DNA: TGCGCCAGCGTTGATCCCTTTCACGAGAATCCTTCCCAAGAGACCCAGTACTTC. This sequence encodes CASVDPFHENPSQETQYF.

The chain has TRBV28 and TRBJ2-1; 12 nucleotides align to TRBD2. Trimming cost V 0 bases and J 8 bases; bases outside gene matches: 8. The CDR3 is 17 residues long. Germline assignment: CDR1 MDHEN and CDR2 SYDVKM. The CDR3 region has the DNA TGTGCCAGCAGTTTATGGACTAGCGGGAGCGCCCAGGATGAGCAGTTCTTC. This sequence encodes CASSLWTSGSAQDEQFF.

The chain links TRBV28 to TRBJ1-1, with D maybe TRBD1 (5 bases). Trimming took off 3 bases at V and 5 bases at J, with 16 bases between the two ends. Germline lookup yields CDR1 MDHEN and CDR2 SYDVKM. The CDR3 covers 15 residues. The CDR3 sequence is CASSFPPQGRTEAFF. The CDR3 nucleotides read TGTGCCAGCAGTTTCCCTCCTCAGGGTCGGACTGAAGCTTTCTTT.

This chain joins TRBV7-9 and TRBJ2-7; perhaps TRBD2 as D (6 bases). Germline CDR1 SEHNR, CDR2 FQNEAQ (reference sequence). CDR3 length: 13 amino acids. V was cut by 6 bases and J by 2 bases, with 11 bases left in between. The CDR3 bases are TGTGCCAGCAGACCCGGGACTGCCTACGAGCAGTACTTC. The encoded protein is CASRPGTAYEQYF.

The chain recombines TRBV27 with TRBJ2-2, with a tentative D call TRBD2 (6 bases). Germline CDR1 and CDR2: MNHEY and SMNVEV (reference sequence). The CDR3 has 17 residues. V lost 7 bases and J lost 1, with 19 bases in between. Written as DNA, the CDR3 is TGTGCCAGCACCGATAACTACCGGGACTTGAACACCGGGGAGCTGTTTTTT. Protein: CASTDNYRDLNTGELFF.

CDR3 protein: CASSPGQGVSSPLHF. The DNA of the CDR3 is TGCGCCAGCAGCCCGGGACAGGGGGTGTCGTCACCCCTCCACTTT. The genes are TRBV5-1 and TRBJ1-6; TRBD1 matches 11 bases. Trimming at V came to 4 bases and at J to 10 bases, leaving 7 bases not matched to a gene. In germline, CDR1 is SGHRS, CDR2 YFSETQ. The length of the CDR3 is 15 residues. The complete variable domain, with remaining parts taken from reference TRBV5-1 and TRBJ1-6, reads KAGVTQTPRYLIKTRGQQVTLSCSPISGHRSVSWYQQTPGQGLQFLFEYFSETQRNKGNFPGRFSGRQFSNSRSEMNVSTLELGDSALYLCASSPGQGVSSPLHFGNGTRLTVT.

V usage is TRBV29-1 and J usage is TRBJ2-5; 8 bases fit TRBD2. Trimming at V came to 0 bases and at J to 5 bases, leaving 8 bases not matched to a gene. Germline V CDR1 and CDR2: SQVTM, ANQGSEA. The CDR3 contains 15 residues. CDR3 DNA sequence: TGCAGCGTTGAAGATGGAGCGGGAGTTCGGGAGACCCAGTACTTC. Translated: CSVEDGAGVRETQYF.

The genes are TRBV29-1 and TRBJ2-1, with TRBD1 as a possible D gene (6 bases). Germline CDR1 and CDR2: SQVTM and ANQGSEA. The V end was cut by 1 base, the J end by 2 bases, with 12 bases between. CDR3 length: 15 residues. CDR3 sequence (DNA): TGCAGCGTTGAAGTCGGCAGGGGCCCCTACAATGAGCAGTTCTTC. Amino acid sequence: CSVEVGRGPYNEQFF.

This chain connects TRBV12-3 or TRBV12-4 to TRBJ1-6; D not certain. The V end was cut by 1 base, the J end by 14 bases, with 9 bases between. This CDR3 has 12 residues. In DNA, the CDR3 is TGTGCCAGCAGTTTAGAGACCATGTCCCTCCACTTT. It translates to CASSLETMSLHF.

V gene TRBV19 combines with J gene TRBJ1-2; the match to TRBD1 covers 9 bases. With 4 bases clipped from V and 3 bases from J, the junction kept 3 bases outside the gene matches. Germline-derived CDR1 and CDR2 are LNHDA and SQIVND (reference sequence). The CDR3 extends over 14 amino acids. The CDR3 protein is CASSTWDRDYGYTF. Written as DNA, the CDR3 is TGTGCCAGTAGTACATGGGACAGGGACTATGGCTACACCTTC.

The rearrangement joins TRBV25-1 to TRBJ1-4; D is possibly TRBD1 (6 bases). Per the germline V gene, CDR1 is MGHDK and CDR2 is SYGVNS. V lost 4 bases, J lost 1 base, and 13 bases lay in between. The CDR3 loop spans 16 amino acids. DNA for the CDR3: TGTGCCAGCAGTGTAGGAACAGGGTTAACTAATGAAAAACTGTTTTTT. This gives the protein CASSVGTGLTNEKLFF. Supplemented by reference TRBV25-1 and TRBJ1-4, the full variable domain reads EADIYQTPRYLVIGTGKKITLECSQTMGHDKMYWYQQDPGMELHLIHYSYGVNSTEKGDLSSESTVSRIRTEHFPLTLESARPSHTSQYLCASSVGTGLTNEKLFFGSGTQLSVL.

About this clone itself: Other DNA sequences in this specimen translate into the identical CDR3. The V and J genes are TRBV2 and TRBJ1-4; D ambiguous. CDR1 is SNHLY and CDR2 is FYNNEI in the germline V gene. Trimming removed 1 base at V and 4 bases at J, with 7 bases between. The CDR3 has 14 residues. CDR3: CASSEGGGNEKLFF. For the CDR3, the DNA is TGTGCCAGCAGTGAAGGGGGTGGTAATGAAAAACTGTTTTTT.

This clone was picked up one time. V usage is TRBV6-5 and J usage is TRBJ2-1; 14 positions agree with TRBD2. The length of the CDR3 is 16 residues. Germline assignment: CDR1 MNHEY and CDR2 SVGAGI. V was pared by 2 bases and J by 16 bases, with 13 bases of the junction left unmatched. CDR3 sequence: CASSYLTSGLAGDSFF. The CDR3 DNA sequence: TGTGCCAGCAGTTACCTTACTTCGGGACTAGCGGGAGATTCCTTCTTC.

This chain links TRBV4-1 with TRBJ2-7, with D maybe TRBD2 (6 bases). The V gene's germline CDR1 is MGHRA and CDR2 YSYEKL. CDR3 length equals 13 residues. The V end lost 2 bases, the J end lost 5 bases, and 10 bases lay between the germline ends. Here the CDR3 DNA reads TGCGCCAGCAGCCAACCACTAGCCCACGAGCAGTACTTC. Its protein product is CASSQPLAHEQYF.

This clone was counted a few times. The rearrangement links TRBV25-1 to TRBJ1-4; no firm D call. The CDR3 totals 15 residues. Germline V gene lookup returns CDR1 MGHDK and CDR2 SYGVNS. The ends were cut back, 3 bases at V and 7 bases at J, with 15 bases in the middle. The CDR3 sequence is CASSDRPKAVEKLFF. The DNA of the CDR3 is TGTGCCAGCAGTGACCGGCCAAAGGCGGTTGAAAAACTGTTTTTT.

The V call is TRBV24-1, the J call TRBJ2-1; 9 nucleotides align to TRBD2. Germline CDR1 reads KGHDR; CDR2 reads SFDVKD. CDR3 length equals 15 residues. The V and J ends lost 9 bases and 10 bases, in that order; junction bases with no gene match: 15. The CDR3 coding sequence is TGTGCCACCGCACTTAGCGGGAGTCTCTCGAGGGAGCAGTTCTTC. Translated: CATALSGSLSREQFF.

The CDR3 region has the DNA TGTGCCAGCAGTTTATACAGGGTAGGGCCCGGACTAGCGGGAGGTCTGAGCTCCTACGAGCAGTACTTC. As protein: CASSLYRVGPGLAGGLSSYEQYF. This chain uses TRBV28 with TRBJ2-7; 14 bases map to TRBD2. The CDR3 runs 23 residues. Losses at the gene ends were 1 base for V and 0 bases for J; bases not matched to a gene: 20. From germline, CDR1 is MDHEN and CDR2 SYDVKM.